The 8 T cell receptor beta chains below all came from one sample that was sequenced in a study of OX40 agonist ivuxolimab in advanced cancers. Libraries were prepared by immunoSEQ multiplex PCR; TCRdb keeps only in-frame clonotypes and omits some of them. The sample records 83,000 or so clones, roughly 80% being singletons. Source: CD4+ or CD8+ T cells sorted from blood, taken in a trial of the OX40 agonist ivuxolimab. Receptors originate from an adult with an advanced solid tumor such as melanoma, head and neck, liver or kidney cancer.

CDR3 protein: CASSENGGISTDTQYF. The CDR3 DNA reads as TGTGCCAGCAGTGAGAATGGCGGAATCAGCACAGATACGCAGTATTTT. This chain links TRBV6-1 with TRBJ2-3, with D hard to call. The CDR3 has 16 residues. From germline, CDR1 is MNHNS and CDR2 SASEGT. V shed 3 bases and J shed 0 bases, with 13 bases lying between them.

The CDR3 DNA reads as TGTGCCAGTAGTATTGGCTACAGGGGGCGCAAGACTGAAGCTTTCTTT. Translating gives CASSIGYRGRKTEAFF. The V call is TRBV19, the J call TRBJ1-1; 9 nucleotides agree with TRBD1. Germline trimming cut 3 bases from V and 5 bases from J; bases unmatched to any gene: 10. CDR1 is LNHDA and CDR2 is SQIVND in the germline V gene (reference sequence). The CDR3 spans 16 residues.

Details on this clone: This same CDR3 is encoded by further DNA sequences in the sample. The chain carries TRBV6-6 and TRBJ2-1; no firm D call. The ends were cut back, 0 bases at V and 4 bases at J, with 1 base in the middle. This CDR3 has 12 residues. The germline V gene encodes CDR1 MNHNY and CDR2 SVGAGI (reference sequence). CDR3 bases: TGTGCCAGCAGTTACTCGTACAATGAGCAGTTCTTC. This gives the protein CASSYSYNEQFF.

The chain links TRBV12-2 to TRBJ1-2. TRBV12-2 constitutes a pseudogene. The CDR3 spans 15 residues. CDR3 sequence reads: CASRLVYATNYGYTF. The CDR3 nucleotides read TGTGCAAGTCGCTTAGTGTATGCGACCAACTATGGCTACACCTTC.

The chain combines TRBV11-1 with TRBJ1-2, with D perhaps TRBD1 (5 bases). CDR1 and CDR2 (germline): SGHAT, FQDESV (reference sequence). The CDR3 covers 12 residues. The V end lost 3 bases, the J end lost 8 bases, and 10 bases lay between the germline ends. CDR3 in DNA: TGTGCCAGCAGCTTCACAGGAGTCGGCTACACCTTC. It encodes CASSFTGVGYTF.

The CDR3 nucleotides read TGCAGCACATGGAATCCGACGGGACAAGACTATGTGAGCTACACCTTC. Protein sequence: CSTWNPTGQDYVSYTF. The chain links TRBV29-1 to TRBJ1-2, with D perhaps matching TRBD1 (6 bases). Trimming took off 8 bases at V and 9 bases at J, with 31 bases between the two ends. The CDR3 length is 16 residues. CDR1 and CDR2 (germline): SQVTM, ANQGSEA. The whole variable domain, remainder taken from reference TRBV29-1 and TRBJ1-2, is SAVISQKPSRDICQRGTSLTIQCQVDSQVTMMFWYRQQPGQSLTLIATANQGSEATYESGFVIDKFPISRPNLTFSTLTVSNMSPEDSSIYLCSTWNPTGQDYVSYTFGSGTRLTVV.

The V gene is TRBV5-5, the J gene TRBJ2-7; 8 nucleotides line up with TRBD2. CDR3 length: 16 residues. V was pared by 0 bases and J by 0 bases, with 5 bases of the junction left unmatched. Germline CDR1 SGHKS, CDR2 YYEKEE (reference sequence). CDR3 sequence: CASSLVTGTSSYEQYF. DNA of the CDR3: TGTGCCAGCAGCTTGGTAACAGGGACTAGCTCCTACGAGCAGTACTTC.

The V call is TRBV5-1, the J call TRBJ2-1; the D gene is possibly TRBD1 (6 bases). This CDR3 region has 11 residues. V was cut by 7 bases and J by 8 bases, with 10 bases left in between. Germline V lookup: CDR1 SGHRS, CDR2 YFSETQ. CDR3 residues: CASSRGYEQFF. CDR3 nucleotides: TGCGCCAGCTCTAGGGGGTATGAGCAGTTCTTC.